These 30 T cell receptor beta chains were all obtained from the same sample, sequenced in a study of post-analysis software for immune sequencing data. Study-wide points: Included in a set of five TRBV segments more frequent in patients than controls were TRBV5-6, TRBV5-1 and TRBV20-1.

The TCR beta cDNA libraries carried unique molecular identifiers. One entry per CDR3 protein, called by TCRdb with MiXCR from the PCR reads. The repertoire has under 650,000 distinct CDR3 sequences, 44% of them found once; the top ten carry about 1.5%. No antigens are known for them. The sample comprised blood. These receptors were obtained from a girl aged 5 to 17 with multiple sclerosis.

This chain connects TRBV6-5 to TRBJ2-3; weak D call: TRBD2 (6 bases). This CDR3 spans 13 amino acids. Germline V lookup: CDR1 MNHEY, CDR2 SVGAGI. V was pared by 2 bases and J by 7 bases, with 10 bases between. The CDR3, as DNA: TGTGCCAGCAGTTACGCGGAGGGCTATACGCAGTATTTT. It specifies CASSYAEGYTQYF.

The rearrangement links TRBV12-3 or TRBV12-4 to TRBJ1-2, with TRBD1 as a possible D gene (5 bases). V was pared by 3 bases and J by 6 bases, with 11 bases between. This CDR3 comprises 13 residues. The CDR3 loop reads CASSLSPGDGYTF. CDR3 DNA sequence: TGTGCCAGCAGTTTGTCTCCGGGGGATGGCTACACCTTC.

In its sample, this clonotype was seen a few times. The rearrangement links TRBV5-1 to TRBJ2-7; 9 positions agree with TRBD2. This CDR3 is 15 amino acids long. The germline gives CDR1 SGHRS, CDR2 YFSETQ. The junction had 10 bases not matched to a gene; V was cut back by 4 bases and J by 5 bases. The CDR3: CASSQGTSLWNEQYF. CDR3 nucleotides: TGCGCCAGCAGCCAGGGGACTAGCTTATGGAACGAGCAGTACTTC.

V gene TRBV5-1 combines with J gene TRBJ2-7; TRBD1 aligns across 9 bases. The CDR3 is 15 residues long. J was trimmed by 3 bases and V by 4 bases; bases with no gene match: 8. In germline, CDR1 is SGHRS, CDR2 YFSETQ. The CDR3 is CASSDKDRGDYEQYF. The CDR3 nucleotides read TGCGCCAGCAGCGATAAGGACAGGGGCGACTACGAGCAGTACTTC.

Concerning this clonotype itself: Its ends do not fully match the called genes, so a read error is possible. The chain combines TRBV4-1 with TRBJ2-1, with a weak D call TRBD1 (5 bases). Per germline, CDR1 MGHRA and CDR2 YSYEKL. This CDR3 region has 17 residues. The CDR3 is CASSQDQQGLVYDEQFF. CDR3 nucleotide sequence: TGCGCCAGCAGCCAAGATCAGCAGGGCCTGGTCTACGATGAGCAGTTCTTC.

On this clonotype: The missing conserved phenylalanine or tryptophan at the end of this CDR3 makes a read error likely. CDR3 in DNA: TGCGCCAGCAGCTTTCTCGGGTCTAGCAGGCGGCAAGAGACCCAGTACGTC. It encodes CASSFLGSSRRQETQYV. The chain has TRBV5-1 and TRBJ2-5, with D possibly TRBD2 on 5 matching bases. Germline V gene data show CDR1 as SGHRS and CDR2 as YFSETQ. The CDR3 extends over 17 amino acids. V dropped 2 bases and J dropped 2 bases, with 19 bases sitting between them.

In its sample, this clonotype was seen a few times. The chain is built from TRBV6-5 and TRBJ2-3; 7 bases match TRBD2. CDR1 is MNHEY and CDR2 is SVGAGI in the germline V gene. V was clipped by 4 bases and J by 2 bases; unmatched bases: 12. The CDR3 runs to 17 residues. CDR3 loop: CASSSAGTTRDTDTQYF. In DNA form, the CDR3 reads TGTGCCAGCAGTTCCGCTGGGACTACTCGGGACACAGATACGCAGTATTTT.

CDR3 residues: CASSDDEYEQYF. The CDR3 DNA reads TGTGCCAGCAGTGATGATGAATACGAGCAGTACTTC. The chain is built from TRBV25-1 and TRBJ2-7; D ambiguous. The germline V gene has CDR1 MGHDK and CDR2 SYGVNS. This CDR3 is 12 amino acids long. V lost 3 bases and J 4 bases, leaving 7 bases between the germline ends.

This sequence joins TRBV20-1 and TRBJ1-2; TRBD1 agrees at 7 bases. This CDR3 has 15 amino acids. The trim removed 3 bases at V and 3 bases at J, leaving 10 bases unmatched. The V gene's germline CDR1 is DFQATT and CDR2 SNEGSKA (reference sequence). CDR3 bases: TGCAGTGCTAGGACTTTCAGGGGGTCCCACTATGGCTACACCTTC. It specifies CSARTFRGSHYGYTF.

This chain links TRBV7-8 with TRBJ1-1; possibly TRBD1 for D (5 bases). The CDR3 runs 17 residues. The V gene lost 5 bases and the J gene lost 0 bases, with 19 bases spanning the gap. Germline CDR1 is SGHVS and CDR2 is FQNEAQ. This chain's CDR3 is CASSLSGGAEVNTEAFF. CDR3 in DNA: TGTGCCAGCAGCCTCTCGGGAGGGGCTGAGGTGAACACTGAAGCTTTCTTT.

V gene TRBV9 combines with J gene TRBJ2-5; TRBD1 or TRBD2 may be the D gene (6 bases each). The CDR3 runs 15 residues. V shed 4 bases and J shed 4 bases, with 17 bases lying between them. Germline CDR1 SGDLS, CDR2 YYNGEE. Here the CDR3 DNA reads TGTGCCAGCAGCAAGGAGGGGGGTCGTCTAGAGACCCAGTACTTC. Translated: CASSKEGGRLETQYF.

This sequence joins TRBV2 and TRBJ2-1, with TRBD2 matching 8 bases. CDR3 size: 14 residues. Germline V gene lookup returns CDR1 SNHLY and CDR2 FYNNEI. The V and J ends lost 7 bases and 6 bases, in that order; junction bases with no gene match: 8. In DNA, the CDR3 is TGTGCCAGCATTTACGGGGGGGCTGGCAATGAGCAGTTCTTC. Protein sequence: CASIYGGAGNEQFF.

This chain's CDR3 is CASSTQGQVGSYEQYF. DNA of the CDR3: TGTGCCAGCAGTACTCAAGGACAGGTAGGAAGCTACGAGCAGTACTTC. The V call is TRBV28, the J call TRBJ2-7; 7 bases align to TRBD1. The CDR3 runs to 16 residues. CDR1 is MDHEN and CDR2 is SYDVKM in the germline V gene. Trimming removed 5 bases from V and 3 bases from J; junction bases left unmatched: 13. The whole variable domain, filled in from reference TRBV28 and TRBJ2-7, reads DVKVTQSSRYLVKRTGEKVFLECVQDMDHENMFWYRQDPGLGLRLIYFSYDVKMKEKGDIPEGYSVSREKKERFSLILESASTNQTSMYLCASSTQGQVGSYEQYFGPGTRLTVT.

The V gene is TRBV20-1, the J gene TRBJ2-1, with a weak D call TRBD2 (7 bases). V lost 1 base and J lost 12, with 19 bases in between. The CDR3 is made up of 14 amino acids. CDR1 and CDR2 (germline): DFQATT, SNEGSKA (reference sequence). The CDR3 DNA reads TGCAGTGCTAGAGTCCAAGGGGGGGCTAGCGGGCAGTTCTTC. This translates into CSARVQGGASGQFF.

In DNA, the CDR3 is TGTGCCAGCAGCTCCCCCCTAGGGCGAACCTACGAGCAGTACTTC. Translating it yields CASSSPLGRTYEQYF. This rearrangement joins TRBV5-6 to TRBJ2-7; no reliable D call. The ends were cut back, 3 bases at V and 2 bases at J, with 15 bases in the middle. This CDR3 spans 15 amino acids. Germline assignment: CDR1 SGHDT and CDR2 YYEEEE.

This clonotype has only a few counts. The chain links TRBV5-1 to TRBJ2-5; weak D call: TRBD2 (6 bases). The germline gives CDR1 SGHRS, CDR2 YFSETQ. Trimming pared 0 bases from V and 11 bases from J, leaving 26 bases between. The CDR3 has 17 residues. This CDR3 reads CASSLGPYTGTPGEQYF. DNA for the CDR3: TGCGCCAGCAGCTTGGGTCCTTATACCGGGACCCCGGGAGAGCAGTACTTC.

V is TRBV5-1 and J is TRBJ2-7; the D call may be TRBD1 or TRBD2 (5 bases each). Trimming removed 3 bases from V and 2 bases from J, with 15 bases in between. The CDR3 runs to 15 residues. In germline, CDR1 is SGHRS, CDR2 YFSETQ. The CDR3 loop is CASSSGAFSPYEQYF. CDR3 nucleotides: TGCGCCAGCAGCTCCGGGGCTTTTTCACCCTACGAGCAGTACTTC.

The chain couples TRBV27 to TRBJ2-3; no reliable D call. Per germline, CDR1 MNHEY and CDR2 SMNVEV (reference sequence). The CDR3 contains 15 residues. The V gene lost 6 bases and the J gene lost 0 bases, with 13 bases spanning the gap. CDR3: CASSVDYTSTDTQYF. The CDR3 DNA is TGTGCCAGCAGCGTGGATTATACTAGCACAGATACGCAGTATTTT.

The genes are TRBV12-3 or TRBV12-4 and TRBJ1-1, with D uncertain. Trimming stripped 6 bases from V and 0 bases from J, with 8 bases between. The CDR3 runs 13 residues. The CDR3 loop reads CASSKAVNTEAFF. The CDR3 nucleotides are TGTGCCAGCAGCAAGGCGGTGAACACTGAAGCTTTCTTT.

The CDR3 here is CASSLTGLRAYNEQFF. DNA of the CDR3: TGTGCCAGCAGCCTCACGGGGTTACGGGCCTACAATGAGCAGTTCTTC. The chain has TRBV7-9 and TRBJ2-1; D perhaps matches TRBD2 (5 bases). The CDR3 covers 16 residues. Trimming stripped 5 bases from V and 2 bases from J, with 16 bases between. Per germline, CDR1 SEHNR and CDR2 FQNEAQ (reference sequence). Together with reference TRBV7-9 and TRBJ2-1, the CDR3 gives the full variable domain: DTGVSQNPRHKITKRGQNVTFRCDPISEHNRLYWYRQTLGQGPEFLTYFQNEAQLEKSRLLSDRFSAERPKGSFSTLEIQRTEQGDSAMYLCASSLTGLRAYNEQFFGPGTRLTVL.

V is TRBV5-1 and J is TRBJ2-3; D may be TRBD1 (6 bases). The CDR3 runs to 15 residues. Germline V gene lookup returns CDR1 SGHRS and CDR2 YFSETQ. With 0 bases removed from V and 6 bases from J, the gap between germline ends came to 14 bases. The CDR3 protein is CASSLVGGASDTQYF. The DNA of the CDR3 is TGCGCCAGCAGCTTGGTTGGGGGCGCATCGGATACGCAGTATTTT. The full variable domain, completed using reference TRBV5-1 and TRBJ2-3, is KAGVTQTPRYLIKTRGQQVTLSCSPISGHRSVSWYQQTPGQGLQFLFEYFSETQRNKGNFPGRFSGRQFSNSRSEMNVSTLELGDSALYLCASSLVGGASDTQYFGPGTRLTVL.

The sample holds a few counts of this clonotype. The germline gene is not matched at one end of the junction; a read error may be the cause. The CDR3 region is CAFSESDGNGYTF. The DNA for the CDR3 is TGTGCCTTCAGTGAGTCCGACGGCAATGGCTACACCTTC. J is TRBJ1-2 and V is TRBV10-3, with unresolved D. Per germline, CDR1 ENHRY and CDR2 SYGVKD. The CDR3 extends over 13 amino acids.

The chain recombines TRBV12-3 or TRBV12-4 with TRBJ2-7, with 9 nucleotides matching TRBD2. The CDR3 is 13 residues long. The trim removed 6 bases at V and 6 bases at J, leaving 6 bases unmatched. The CDR3 loop reads CASRGGLAREQYF. The DNA for the CDR3 is TGTGCCAGCAGGGGGGGACTAGCTCGCGAGCAGTACTTC.

The chain employs TRBV15 and TRBJ2-1, with D possibly called TRBD1 or TRBD2 (5 bases each). The CDR3 consists of 16 residues. The V end lost 0 bases, the J end lost 3 bases, and 12 bases lay between the germline ends. Germline V gives CDR1 LNHNV, CDR2 YYDKDF (reference sequence). The CDR3 loop is CATSRDRGGVYNEQFF. The CDR3 DNA reads TGTGCCACCAGCAGAGATCGGGGCGGTGTCTACAATGAGCAGTTCTTC.

The V and J genes are TRBV7-2 and TRBJ2-5; D is possibly TRBD1 (6 bases). Trimming removed 10 bases at V and 3 bases at J, with 21 bases between. The CDR3 loop spans 15 amino acids. In germline, CDR1 is SGHTA, CDR2 FQGNSA. CDR3 region: CATKAGTYVKETQYF. CDR3 nucleotide sequence: TGTGCCACGAAAGCTGGGACATACGTTAAAGAGACCCAGTACTTC.

The CDR3 coding sequence is TGTGCCAGCAGCGTTGAATTGTCAGATACGCAGTATTTT. It specifies CASSVELSDTQYF. This chain links TRBV9 with TRBJ2-3; unclear D gene. Germline V gene lookup returns CDR1 SGDLS and CDR2 YYNGEE. The CDR3 covers 13 residues. The V gene lost 2 bases and the J gene lost 4 bases, with 8 bases spanning the gap.

A few counts support this clonotype. This chain links TRBV20-1 with TRBJ2-1, with no clear D. The V end lost 0 bases, the J end lost 4 bases, and 10 bases lay between the germline ends. This CDR3 region has 14 residues. Germline assignment: CDR1 DFQATT and CDR2 SNEGSKA (reference sequence). CDR3 in DNA: TGCAGTGCTAGAGAGGTTCGGCGGTACAATGAGCAGTTCTTC. It encodes CSAREVRRYNEQFF.

Of note for this clonotype: Since a much larger clone is just one base distant, this may be a read error. V gene TRBV12-3 or TRBV12-4 combines with J gene TRBJ2-5; 9 nucleotides line up with TRBD1. CDR3 length: 13 amino acids. After removal of 4 bases from V and 13 bases from J, the junction contained 10 bases not matched to a gene. The CDR3 loop reads CASSSWTGAERYF. The CDR3 coding sequence is TGTGCCAGCAGTTCCTGGACAGGGGCCGAGCGGTACTTC.

The chain combines TRBV9 with TRBJ2-7; D gene uncertain. This CDR3 has 14 amino acids. Looked up from germline, CDR1 is SGDLS and CDR2 is YYNGEE. V was clipped by 0 bases and J by 1 base, with 8 bases between them. The CDR3 loop is CASSVAVGSYEQYF. The CDR3 nucleotides are TGTGCCAGCAGCGTAGCAGTAGGGTCCTACGAGCAGTACTTC.

There are a few counts of this clonotype. The CDR3 DNA sequence: TGCAGTGCTAATAAGGAGATCGGCTACACCTTC. Protein sequence: CSANKEIGYTF. This chain joins TRBV20-1 and TRBJ1-2; D gene uncertain. The V gene lost 4 bases and the J gene lost 8 bases, with 11 bases spanning the gap. CDR1 is DFQATT and CDR2 is SNEGSKA in the germline V gene (reference sequence). The length of the CDR3 is 11 residues.